This T cell receptor (beta chain) was documented in a study of blood T cell repertoires in COVID-19. Study-level background: Researchers got acute and convalescent COVID-19 samples from the United States, Italy and Spain.

The length of the CDR3 is 13 residues. Trimming took 4 bases from V and 5 from J, leaving 11 bases between them. Germline V gene lookup returns CDR1 MNHNS and CDR2 SASEGT. Original analysis: Reference gene primer amplification yielded estimated nucleated cell counts. Assay: immunoSEQ multiplex PCR; the TCRdb copy retains only in-frame clones and omits some. V, J and clone size derive from that table, while D and trimming were established from the DNA sequence. The sample records hundreds of thousands of clones, 75% to 85% being singletons. The chain links TRBV6-1 to TRBJ1-1; D is unresolved. The sample was peripheral blood. This clonotype originated in a woman in her 70s with acute or convalescent COVID-19. The CDR3 region has the DNA TGTGCCAGCAGTGGGGTGGGGAGGACTGAAGCTTTCTTT. Translated, it gives CASSGVGRTEAFF.